This T cell receptor (beta chain) was found in a study of Graves' ophthalmopathy and Graves' hyperthyroidism. Amplification of TCR beta CDR3 regions used RNA transcripts. Second-round multiplex PCR followed a first-round RT-PCR using HTBI primers. TCRdb reanalysed the multiplex PCR reads using MiXCR and keeps one entry per CDR3 protein. The table includes 200,000 to 250,000 distinct CDR3 sequences, about a fifth detected once. This clonotype was detected many times. This receptor was taken from a woman aged 50 to 60 with Graves' ophthalmopathy. The sequencing input was peripheral blood.

CDR3 in amino acids: CASSFNGGYGKNIQYF. CDR3 bases: TGTGCCAGCAGTTTCAACGGGGGATACGGCAAAAACATTCAGTACTTC. The chain joins TRBV6-5 to TRBJ2-4; D is perhaps TRBD2 (6 bases). Trimming took off 4 bases at V and 3 bases at J, with 16 bases between the two ends. From germline, CDR1 is MNHEY and CDR2 SVGAGI. This CDR3 is 16 amino acids long.